This paragraph covers one T cell receptor (beta chain) sequence. Its antigen remains unidentified. Other DNA sequences within the sample encode an identical CDR3. Trimming removed 5 bases at V and 0 bases at J, with 5 bases between. This CDR3 region has 12 residues. Germline lookup yields CDR1 SEHNR and CDR2 FQNEAQ (reference sequence). This sample was taken from a study of glioma-infiltrating T cells after dendritic cell vaccination. Input was approximately 2.2 ug genomic DNA, or all available if less. Data came from immunoSEQ multiplex PCR; TCRdb stores just in-frame clones and leaves some out. This table holds some 87,000 clones, around 85% found once. Study findings and constraints: Estimated pretreatment TIL content predicted outcome after dendritic cell vaccination.

The material sequenced was blood, taken before dendritic cell vaccination. The sequence came from a human donor with glioblastoma. The chain employs TRBV7-9 and TRBJ2-7; D is ambiguous. The CDR3, as DNA: TGTGCCAGCAGCCTAAGCTCCTACGAGCAGTACTTC. It encodes CASSLSSYEQYF.